The 8 T cell receptor beta chains presented below share a single source sample, sequenced in a study of blood T cells in healthy people across ages. Sample-barcoded 5' priming and a J-beta primer mix drove a second PCR of roughly 6 to 12 cycles. TCRdb re-analysed the 5' RACE reads in MiXCR, keeping a single row per CDR3 protein. Of about 1.5 million distinct CDR3 sequences listed, less than 45% are singletons. The sample was blood. The receptors shown here come from a woman aged 18-29 years in good health.

The V gene is TRBV6-5, the J gene TRBJ2-2; either TRBD1 or TRBD2 may supply D (6 bases each). The CDR3 sequence is 16 residues long. Germline CDR1 and CDR2: MNHEY and SVGAGI. Trimming pared 2 bases from V and 6 bases from J, leaving 16 bases between. The CDR3 protein is CASSYARGQDSGELFF. CDR3 DNA sequence: TGTGCCAGCAGTTACGCCCGGGGGCAAGATTCCGGGGAGCTGTTTTTT.

This clonotype was seen a few times. V usage is TRBV20-1 and J usage is TRBJ2-1; tentative D call: TRBD1 (5 bases). The V and J ends lost 3 bases and 0 bases respectively, with 12 bases between them. This CDR3 contains 15 residues. Germline V gene lookup returns CDR1 DFQATT and CDR2 SNEGSKA (reference sequence). CDR3 coding DNA: TGCAGTGCTAGTGGGGCTAGGAGCTCCTACAATGAGCAGTTCTTC. Translated: CSASGARSSYNEQFF.

The V gene is TRBV20-1, the J gene TRBJ1-2, with D tentatively TRBD1 (6 bases). Per germline, CDR1 DFQATT and CDR2 SNEGSKA (reference sequence). The V end was cut by 0 bases, the J end by 5 bases, with 13 bases between. The CDR3 length is 14 residues. The CDR3 sequence is CSARDFGRGYGYTF. As DNA, the CDR3 is TGCAGTGCTAGAGATTTTGGCAGGGGATATGGCTACACCTTC.

V gene TRBV7-2 combines with J gene TRBJ2-5; 7 bases map to TRBD1. The J call could be wrong; TRBJ2-7 is a better fit for the DNA end. The CDR3 loop spans 14 amino acids. Germline V gene sequence: CDR1 SGHTA, CDR2 FQGNSA. The CDR3 region is CASSLARQGYEQYF. In DNA form, the CDR3 reads TGTGCCAGCAGCTTAGCGAGACAGGGCTACGAGCAGTACTTC.

Comments on this clonotype: A read error may account for a junction end that differs from germline. This chain uses TRBV4-3 with TRBJ2-6; tentatively, D is TRBD1 (6 bases). CDR3 size: 17 residues. CDR1 is LGHNA and CDR2 is YSLEER in the germline V gene. CDR3 region: CASCQDEGGNGANVLTF. The CDR3 region has the DNA TGCGCCAGCTGCCAAGATGAAGGGGGAAATGGGGCCAACGTCCTGACTTTC.

CDR3 sequence reads: CASRPAAGGYGYTF. CDR3 coding DNA: TGTGCCAGCCGGCCCGCAGCGGGAGGTTATGGCTACACCTTC. The chain is built from TRBV28 and TRBJ1-2; D unresolved. V lost 8 bases to trimming and J lost 5 bases, with 18 bases between them. Germline values: CDR1 MDHEN, CDR2 SYDVKM. The CDR3 is made up of 14 amino acids.

V gene TRBV27 combines with J gene TRBJ2-1; D possibly corresponds to TRBD2 (7 bases). Trimming took 4 bases from V and 5 from J, leaving 24 bases between them. Germline CDR1 and CDR2: MNHEY and SMNVEV (reference sequence). CDR3 length equals 18 residues. The CDR3 nucleotides are TGTGCCAGCAGTTGGGGGGGTCCGTTGGGGGGGCCTCACAATGAGCAGTTCTTC. It translates to CASSWGGPLGGPHNEQFF.

Only a few counts were recorded for this clonotype. This chain links TRBV12-3 or TRBV12-4 with TRBJ1-5; the D is unclear. The CDR3 runs 11 residues. With 4 bases removed from V and 9 bases from J, the gap between germline ends came to 7 bases. CDR3 in amino acids: CASSSPGPQHF. CDR3 sequence (DNA): TGTGCCAGCAGTTCCCCCGGGCCCCAGCATTTT.